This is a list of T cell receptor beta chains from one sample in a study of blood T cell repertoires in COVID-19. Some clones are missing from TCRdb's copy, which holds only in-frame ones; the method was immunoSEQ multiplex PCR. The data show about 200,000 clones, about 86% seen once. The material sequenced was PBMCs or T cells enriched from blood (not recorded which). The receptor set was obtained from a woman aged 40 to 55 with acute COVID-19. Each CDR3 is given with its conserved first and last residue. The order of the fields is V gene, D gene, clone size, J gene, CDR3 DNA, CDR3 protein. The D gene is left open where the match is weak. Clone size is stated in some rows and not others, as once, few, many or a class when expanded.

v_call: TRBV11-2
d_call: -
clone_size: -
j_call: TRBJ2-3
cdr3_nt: TGTGCCAGCAGCCTGCGCTCGGCAGATACGCAGTATTTT
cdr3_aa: CASSLRSADTQYF

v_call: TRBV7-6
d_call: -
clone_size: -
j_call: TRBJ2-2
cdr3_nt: TGTGCCAGCAGCTTACTAGGGGGAAGGGCCGGGGAGCTGTTTTTT
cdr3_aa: CASSLLGGRAGELFF

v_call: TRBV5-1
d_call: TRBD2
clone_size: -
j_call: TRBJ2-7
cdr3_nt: TGCGCCAGCAGGGGGGTAACAGGTGCTCCGGGACTAGCGGGAGGGCCCCCGTACGAGCAGTACTTC
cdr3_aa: CASRGVTGAPGLAGGPPYEQYF

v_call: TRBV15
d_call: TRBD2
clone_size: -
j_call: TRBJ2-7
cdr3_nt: TGTGCCACCAGCAGAGTAGGGGCGGGAGGGCACTACGAGCAGTACTTC
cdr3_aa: CATSRVGAGGHYEQYF

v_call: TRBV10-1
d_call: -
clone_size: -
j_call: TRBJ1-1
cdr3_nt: TGCGCCAGCTCGGGAGGGGTCGCAATTAACACTGAAGCTTTCTTT
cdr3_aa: CASSGGVAINTEAFF

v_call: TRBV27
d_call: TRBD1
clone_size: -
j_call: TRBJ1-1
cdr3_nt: TGTGCCAGCAGAAGGGGGACAGCCGGGGGCTTGAACACTGAAGCTTTCTTT
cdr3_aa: CASRRGTAGGLNTEAFF

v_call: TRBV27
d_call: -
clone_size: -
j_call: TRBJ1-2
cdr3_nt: TGTGCCAGCAGCTCATGGGGGCCATCGGCCAACTATGGCTACACCTTC
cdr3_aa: CASSSWGPSANYGYTF

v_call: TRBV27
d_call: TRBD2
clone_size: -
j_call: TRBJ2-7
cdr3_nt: TGTGCCAGCAGGCGGAAGCGGGAGCACCACGAGCAGTACTTC
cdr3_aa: CASRRKREHHEQYF

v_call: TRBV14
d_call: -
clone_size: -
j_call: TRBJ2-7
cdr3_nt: TGTGCCAGCAGCTCTGACAGAGTCTCCTACGAGCAGTACTTC
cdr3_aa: CASSSDRVSYEQYF

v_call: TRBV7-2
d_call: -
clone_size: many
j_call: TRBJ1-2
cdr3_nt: TGTGCCAGCAGCTTAGAACAGGGCAAGGGTGGCTACACCTTC
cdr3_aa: CASSLEQGKGGYTF

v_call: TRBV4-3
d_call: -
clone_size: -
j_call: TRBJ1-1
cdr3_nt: TGCGCCAGCAGCCTCTTATCACGGGGGACTGAAGCTTTCTTT
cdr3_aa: CASSLLSRGTEAFF

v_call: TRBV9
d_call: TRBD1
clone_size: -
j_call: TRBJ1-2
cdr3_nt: TGTGCCAGCAGCAGAATCCGGGACAGGGGAGGCTATGGCTACACCTTC
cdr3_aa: CASSRIRDRGGYGYTF

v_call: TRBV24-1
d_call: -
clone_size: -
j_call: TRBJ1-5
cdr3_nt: TGTGCCACCAGTGATCCTGATCAGCCCCAGCATTTT
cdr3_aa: CATSDPDQPQHF

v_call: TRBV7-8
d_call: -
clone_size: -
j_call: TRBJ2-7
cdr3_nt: TGTGCCAGCAGCCTACACTACGAGCAGTACTTC
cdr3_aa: CASSLHYEQYF

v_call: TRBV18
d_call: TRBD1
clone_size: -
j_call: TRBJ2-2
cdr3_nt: TGTGCCAGCTCACCGTGGGGAAGACAGGGCTATTTTCGGACCGGGGAGCTGTTTTTT
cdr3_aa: CASSPWGRQGYFRTGELFF

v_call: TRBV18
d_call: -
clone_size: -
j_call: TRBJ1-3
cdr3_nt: TGTGCCAGCTCCCAAAACTCTCTCTTTAGCTCTGGAAACACCATATATTTT
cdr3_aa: CASSQNSLFSSGNTIYF

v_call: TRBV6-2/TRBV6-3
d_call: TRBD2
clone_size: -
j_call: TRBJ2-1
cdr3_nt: TGTGCCAGCAGTCCGGGACTAGCGGTTTACAATGAGCAGTTCTTC
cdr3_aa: CASSPGLAVYNEQFF

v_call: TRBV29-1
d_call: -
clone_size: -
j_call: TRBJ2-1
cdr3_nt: TGCAGCGTTGAAGACCCGGAGGCGGGGCCCTACAATGAGCAGTTCTTC
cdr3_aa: CSVEDPEAGPYNEQFF

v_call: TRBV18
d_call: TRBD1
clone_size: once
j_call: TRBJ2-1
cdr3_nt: TGTGCCAGCTCACCCCGACAGGGGGCGCTTGGTGAGCAGTTCTTC
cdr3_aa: CASSPRQGALGEQFF

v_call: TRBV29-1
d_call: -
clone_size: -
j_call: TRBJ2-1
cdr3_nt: TGCAGCGTTGGAGTCAGGGTGAATGAGCAGTTCTTC
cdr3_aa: CSVGVRVNEQFF

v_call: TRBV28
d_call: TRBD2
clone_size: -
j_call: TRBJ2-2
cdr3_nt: TGTGCCAGCAGTTTCCCGCCCCTCCTAAGCGGGAGGCCCAACACCGGGGAGCTGTTTTTT
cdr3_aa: CASSFPPLLSGRPNTGELFF

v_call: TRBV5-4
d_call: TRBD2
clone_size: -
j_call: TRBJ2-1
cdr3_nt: TGTGCCAGCAGCTTGTATGGTAGCGGGAGAGGTGAGCAGTTCTTC
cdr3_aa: CASSLYGSGRGEQFF

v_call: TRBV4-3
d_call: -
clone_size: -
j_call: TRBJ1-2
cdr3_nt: TGCGCCAGCAGCCAAGATGTGGCGGATAACTATGGCTACACCTTC
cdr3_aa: CASSQDVADNYGYTF

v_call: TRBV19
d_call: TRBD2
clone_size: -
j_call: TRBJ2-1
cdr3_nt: TGTGCCAGTAGTGAACTAGCGGTCTACAATGAGCAGTTCTTC
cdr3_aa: CASSELAVYNEQFF

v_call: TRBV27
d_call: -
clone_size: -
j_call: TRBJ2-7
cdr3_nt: TGTGCCAGCAGTTACTCAGGGGACGAGCAGTACTTC
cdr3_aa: CASSYSGDEQYF

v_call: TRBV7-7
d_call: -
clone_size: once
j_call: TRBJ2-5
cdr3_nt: TGTGCCAGCAGCTTGAGGACCGAGGGGGCCCAGTACTTC
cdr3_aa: CASSLRTEGAQYF

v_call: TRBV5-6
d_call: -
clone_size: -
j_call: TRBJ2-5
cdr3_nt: TGTGCCAGCAGCTGTGCCCAGGGGTCCAATGAGACCCAGTACTTC
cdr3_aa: CASSCAQGSNETQYF

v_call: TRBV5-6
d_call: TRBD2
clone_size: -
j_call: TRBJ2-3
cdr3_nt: TGTGCCAGCAGCTTGGCCGGGACTAGCGGGAGAAGAGGTACAGATACGCAGTATTTT
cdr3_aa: CASSLAGTSGRRGTDTQYF

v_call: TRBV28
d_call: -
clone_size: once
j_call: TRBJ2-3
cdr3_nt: TGTGCCAGCAGTTTTGGACAGCTGGGGGCCACAGATACGCAGTATTTT
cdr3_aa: CASSFGQLGATDTQYF

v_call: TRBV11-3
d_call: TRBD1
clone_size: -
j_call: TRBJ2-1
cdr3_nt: TGTGCCAGCAGCTTAGGGAGGACAGGCCGGCAGTTCTTC
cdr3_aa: CASSLGRTGRQFF

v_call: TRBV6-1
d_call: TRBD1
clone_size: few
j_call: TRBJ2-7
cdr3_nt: TGTGCCAGCAGTGAAGATAGGAACAGGGGGCTTTACGAGCAGTACTTC
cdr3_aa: CASSEDRNRGLYEQYF

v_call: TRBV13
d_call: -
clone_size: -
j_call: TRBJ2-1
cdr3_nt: TGTGCCAGCAGCTTAGGGTCGGACAATGAGCAGTTCTTC
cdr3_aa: CASSLGSDNEQFF

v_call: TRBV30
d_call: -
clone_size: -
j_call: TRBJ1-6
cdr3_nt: TGTGCCTGGAGTACGCAGAGTAACAGTAATTCACCCCTCCACTTT
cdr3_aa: CAWSTQSNSNSPLHF

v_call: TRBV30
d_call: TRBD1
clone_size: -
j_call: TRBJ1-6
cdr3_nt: TGTGCCTGGAGGCCTTATCGACAGGGCGAAAATTCACCCCTCCACTTT
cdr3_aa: CAWRPYRQGENSPLHF

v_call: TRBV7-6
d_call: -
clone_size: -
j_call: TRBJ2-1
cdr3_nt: TGTGCCAGCAGCTTATTAGGTCGGGAGATAGGACATGAGCAGTTCTTC
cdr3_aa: CASSLLGREIGHEQFF

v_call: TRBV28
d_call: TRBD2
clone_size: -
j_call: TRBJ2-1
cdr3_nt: TGTGCCAGCAGTGCCGGGACTAGCGGCACTAATGAGCAGTTCTTC
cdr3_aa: CASSAGTSGTNEQFF

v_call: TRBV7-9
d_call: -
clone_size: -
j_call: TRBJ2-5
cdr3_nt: TGTGCCAGCAGCTTATTACCCAGGCAAGAGACCCAGTACTTC
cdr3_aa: CASSLLPRQETQYF

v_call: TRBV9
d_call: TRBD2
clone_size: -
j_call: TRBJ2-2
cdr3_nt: TGTGCCAGCAGCTCTCCTACGGGAGGGCGCACCGGGGAGCTGTTTTTT
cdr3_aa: CASSSPTGGRTGELFF